This T cell receptor (beta chain) appears in the sequencing data of a study of regulatory T cells in long-lasting Graves disease. Time point specified: newly diagnosed GD, antithyroid drugs for less than 3 months. PBMCs provided the RNA from which the TCR library was made. With iRepertoire HTBI primers and Arm-PCR of CDR3 regions, TCR beta libraries were built. MiXCR was run by TCRdb on the multiplex PCR reads, yielding one entry per CDR3 protein. The sample has some 400,000 distinct CDR3 sequences; 14% to 15% are singletons. The CDR3 spans 14 residues. Germline V gives CDR1 SGHDN, CDR2 FVKESK. Trimming removed 1 base at V and 3 bases at J, with 10 bases between. This clonotype occurred a few times. Its antigen is unidentified. Study-wide points: Sample size, which was small, may have reduced accuracy. Researchers examined only peripheral blood and not thyroid tissue.

The sample was also reused in another study, on T cells in Graves' hyperthyroidism and ophthalmopathy. That work states: The majority of expanded thyroid clonotypes above 0.001 also appeared in blood.

This rearrangement joins TRBV14 to TRBJ2-7; D is undetermined. Source: peripheral blood mononuclear cells (PBMCs), taken at new diagnosis, from a patient treated with antithyroid drugs. This TCR derives from a young woman with Graves disease. The CDR3 protein is CASSQGLGNYEQYF. The CDR3 DNA sequence: TGTGCCAGCAGCCAAGGATTGGGGAACTACGAGCAGTACTTC.